The next 22 T cell receptor beta chains were all read from a single sample in a study (dated by TCRdb to the mid-2010s). The library was generated by multiplex PCR. Reads for this sample came from an Ion Torrent PGM. In the roughly 20-patient analysis, TRBV12-4/TRBJ1-2 clonotypes were amplified using adaptor-ligated barcode primers. TCRdb reanalyzed the raw reads on its own, using fastp at Q25 for trimming and MiXCR for clone calling, and kept in-frame beta chains. Duplicate CDR3 protein sequences are folded into a single record with the most common DNA and genes. For this sample there are roughly 2,900 distinct CDR3 sequences; more than 4% appear just once. The ten largest clones represent less than 14% of the sample. Sequenced material: naive CD4+ T cells sorted from blood. The sample's cell subset or site, from its label and the paper: naive CD4+ T cells, CD4+CD45RA+CD25-. The receptors shown here come from a female donor with breast cancer.

The V gene is TRBV12-3 or TRBV12-4, the J gene TRBJ1-2, with 10 bases identical to TRBD1. The J segment lost 7 bases and the V segment lost 2 bases, leaving 10 bases of the junction unmatched. This CDR3 is built from 16 residues. The CDR3 is CASSLPNPGQGFGYTF. CDR3 DNA sequence: TGTGCCAGCAGTTTACCAAATCCGGGACAGGGGTTTGGCTACACCTTC.

This clonotype qualifies as medium-sized. The V gene is TRBV12-3 or TRBV12-4, the J gene TRBJ1-2; possibly TRBD1 for D (6 bases). V gave up 3 bases and J gave up 8 bases, with 19 bases separating them. The CDR3 is 15 residues long. CDR3 sequence (DNA): TGTGCCAGCAGTTTCTATACAGGGATTGTAGAGGGCTACACCTTC. Its protein product is CASSFYTGIVEGYTF.

This clonotype qualifies as medium-sized (0.01 to 0.1%). The chain couples TRBV12-3 or TRBV12-4 to TRBJ1-2; D is perhaps TRBD1 (5 bases). V dropped 3 bases and J dropped 6 bases, with 11 bases sitting between them. This CDR3 is 13 amino acids long. CDR3 sequence: CASSFARADGYTF. The CDR3 region has the DNA TGTGCCAGCAGTTTCGCCAGGGCGGATGGCTACACCTTC.

This clonotype is labeled as medium-sized. V usage is TRBV12-3 or TRBV12-4 and J usage is TRBJ1-2, with D hard to call. This CDR3 region has 15 residues. V shed 6 bases and J shed 5 bases, with 19 bases lying between them. The CDR3 loop reads CASRSPSAQLYGYTF. The DNA of the CDR3 is TGTGCCAGCAGGTCCCCGTCTGCCCAACTTTATGGCTACACCTTC.

This clonotype rates as large. V usage is TRBV12-3 or TRBV12-4 and J usage is TRBJ1-2; unclear D gene. Trimming left V 7 bases short and J 6 bases short, with 33 bases between. This CDR3 spans 19 amino acids. For the CDR3, the DNA is TGTGCCAGCAATCGGATGACAATTCCGGGCCACGGGATCGGTGATGGCTACACCTTC. Translation gives CASNRMTIPGHGIGDGYTF.

By share, this clonotype counts as medium-sized. The CDR3 region is CASSPRDHYGYTF. Written as DNA, the CDR3 is TGTGCCAGCAGCCCCAGGGACCACTATGGCTACACCTTC. This chain uses TRBV12-3 or TRBV12-4 with TRBJ1-2; maybe TRBD1 (5 bases). The CDR3 totals 13 residues. The ends were cut back, 6 bases at V and 3 bases at J, with 11 bases in the middle.

This clonotype is medium-sized by share. The V and J genes are TRBV12-3 or TRBV12-4 and TRBJ1-2, with unresolved D. The CDR3 totals 14 residues. V lost 5 bases to trimming and J lost 4 bases, with 14 bases between them. The CDR3 region has the DNA TGTGCCAGCAGTCAAATCGGGATACTCTATGGCTACACCTTC. This translates into CASSQIGILYGYTF.

This clonotype is deemed large. The chain employs TRBV12-3 or TRBV12-4 and TRBJ1-2; D is uncertain. CDR3 length: 12 amino acids. V dropped 6 bases and J dropped 1 base, with 6 bases sitting between them. CDR3 DNA sequence: TGTGCCAGCAGGGGTAATAACTATGGCTACACCTTC. This codes for CASRGNNYGYTF.

This clonotype is termed medium-sized. This sequence joins TRBV12-3 or TRBV12-4 and TRBJ1-2; D is unresolved. The germline V and J ends were trimmed by 7 bases and 6 bases, with 24 bases remaining between them. The CDR3 extends over 16 amino acids. CDR3 DNA: TGTGCCAGCAACCTTCGCGCCGACCTTGATCGGAATGGCTACACCTTC. Amino acids: CASNLRADLDRNGYTF.

This clonotype was detected ten times or more. The chain recombines TRBV12-3 or TRBV12-4 with TRBJ1-2; D is unclear. The CDR3 is made up of 14 amino acids. Deletions cut 4 bases from V and 0 bases from J, with 9 bases between. CDR3 nucleotides: TGTGCCAGCAGTTCCCCGAGACCTAACTATGGCTACACCTTC. Translated, it gives CASSSPRPNYGYTF.

Within the sample, this clonotype is medium-sized. This chain joins TRBV12-3 or TRBV12-4 and TRBJ1-2, with D hard to call. The CDR3 totals 15 residues. V was shortened by 5 bases and J by 5 bases, with 18 bases between the two germline ends. The CDR3 DNA is TGTGCCAGCAGTCGCCCGGGTGGGGTCGTTTATGGCTACACCTTC. It encodes CASSRPGGVVYGYTF.

By share, this clonotype ranks as medium-sized. The chain has TRBV12-3 or TRBV12-4 and TRBJ1-2; D is unclear. Trimming took 8 bases from V and 6 from J, leaving 13 bases between them. The CDR3 totals 12 residues. CDR3 DNA sequence: TGTGCCAGCTGCTTTGGGCGTCATGGCTACACCTTC. This encodes CASCFGRHGYTF.

Within the sample, this clonotype is medium-sized. V and J are TRBV12-3 or TRBV12-4 and TRBJ1-2; D might be TRBD1 (6 bases). Trimming pared 5 bases from V and 5 bases from J, leaving 12 bases between. The CDR3 is made up of 13 amino acids. This CDR3 reads CASSPADRYGYTF. CDR3 bases: TGTGCCAGCAGTCCCGCGGACAGATATGGCTACACCTTC.

This clonotype was found many times. The rearrangement links TRBV12-3 or TRBV12-4 to TRBJ1-2, with D unresolved. The CDR3 totals 13 residues. V was trimmed by 3 bases and J by 4 bases, leaving 9 bases between them. CDR3 coding DNA: TGTGCCAGCAGTTTTAAGGACGGCTATGGCTACACCTTC. This gives the protein CASSFKDGYGYTF.

This clonotype is categorized as medium-sized. The rearrangement links TRBV12-3 or TRBV12-4 to TRBJ1-2, with 7 positions matching TRBD1. V shed 5 bases, J shed 6 bases, and the junction held 9 bases outside the gene matches. CDR3 length equals 14 residues. CDR3 sequence reads: CASSPTTGIHGYTF. DNA of the CDR3: TGTGCCAGCAGTCCGACGACAGGGATCCATGGCTACACCTTC.

Judged by abundance, this clonotype is medium-sized. The V gene is TRBV12-3 or TRBV12-4, the J gene TRBJ1-2, with D uncertain. Trimming pared 0 bases from V and 8 bases from J, leaving 7 bases between. The CDR3 has 12 amino acids. The CDR3 sequence: CASSLAPLGYTF. CDR3 in DNA: TGTGCCAGCAGTTTAGCCCCTCTAGGCTACACCTTC.

By sample fraction, this clonotype is medium-sized. This rearrangement joins TRBV12-3 or TRBV12-4 to TRBJ1-2; D is unresolved. V shed 5 bases and J shed 0 bases, with 7 bases lying between them. The CDR3 has 13 amino acids. The CDR3 DNA sequence: TGTGCCAGCAGTCGGGCCGCTAACTATGGCTACACCTTC. Translation gives CASSRAANYGYTF.

This clonotype is deemed medium-sized. The gene calls are TRBV12-3 or TRBV12-4 and TRBJ1-2; D unclear. The CDR3 has 11 amino acids. V lost 1 base to trimming and J lost 6 bases, with 3 bases between them. CDR3 loop: CASSLGHGYTF. The CDR3, as DNA: TGTGCCAGCAGTTTAGGTCATGGCTACACCTTC.

Relative to its sample, this clonotype is medium-sized. The chain carries TRBV12-3 or TRBV12-4 and TRBJ1-2; tentative D call: TRBD1 (5 bases). CDR3 size: 13 residues. The V end lost 3 bases, the J end lost 6 bases, and 11 bases lay between the germline ends. The chain's CDR3 is CASSFGQGDGYTF. The CDR3 coding sequence is TGTGCCAGCAGTTTCGGGCAGGGAGATGGCTACACCTTC.

By proportion, this clonotype is medium-sized. The rearrangement links TRBV12-5 to TRBJ1-2; D perhaps matches TRBD1 (6 bases). V lost 5 bases, J lost 2 bases, and 6 bases lay in between. From germline, CDR1 is LGHNT and CDR2 FRNRAP. CDR3 length: 12 amino acids. The CDR3 sequence: CASGDRNYGYTF. Written as DNA, the CDR3 is TGTGCTAGTGGTGACAGGAACTATGGCTACACCTTC.

This clonotype is labeled medium-sized. This chain joins TRBV12-3 or TRBV12-4 and TRBJ1-2; D might be TRBD1 (5 bases). The germline V and J ends were trimmed by 1 base and 4 bases, with 10 bases remaining between them. The CDR3 covers 14 residues. CDR3 DNA sequence: TGTGCCAGCAGTTTAGGGGACGGCCCCTATGGCTACACCTTC. Translation: CASSLGDGPYGYTF.

This clonotype is classed as medium-sized. The chain joins TRBV12-3 or TRBV12-4 to TRBJ1-2; TRBD1 aligns across 8 bases. V was clipped by 6 bases and J by 6 bases; unmatched bases: 6. There are 13 residues in the CDR3. CDR3 coding DNA: TGTGCCAGCAGCGACAGGGGCCCAGATGGCTACACCTTC. The encoded protein is CASSDRGPDGYTF.